These 18 T cell receptor beta chains came from one sample sequenced in a study of blood T cell repertoires in COVID-19. Libraries were prepared by immunoSEQ multiplex PCR; TCRdb keeps only in-frame clonotypes and omits some of them. Of under 250,000 clones detected, around 86% appear once; the ten largest clones hold 1.5% to 2%. Sample: PBMCs or T cells enriched from blood (not recorded which). These receptors were taken from a man in his forties who had recovered from COVID-19.

The V call is TRBV27, the J call TRBJ1-5, with D perhaps matching TRBD1 (6 bases). The V gene lost 3 bases and the J gene lost 0 bases, with 12 bases spanning the gap. Germline CDR1 is MNHEY and CDR2 is SMNVEV (reference sequence). The CDR3 totals 16 residues. The CDR3 spells CASSFGTPYSNQPQHF. Here the CDR3 DNA reads TGTGCCAGCAGTTTTGGGACACCTTATAGCAATCAGCCCCAGCATTTT.

This chain joins TRBV11-2 and TRBJ2-7; 7 nucleotides line up with TRBD1. V was pared by 0 bases and J by 3 bases, with 5 bases of the junction left unmatched. The V gene's germline CDR1 is SGHAT and CDR2 FQNNGV. The CDR3 has 15 amino acids. The CDR3 bases are TGTGCCAGCAGCTTAGATAGGGGGCGCTTCTACGAGCAGTACTTC. It is translated as CASSLDRGRFYEQYF.

The rearrangement links TRBV4-2 to TRBJ2-7; D unresolved. Germline lookup yields CDR1 LGHNA and CDR2 YNFKEQ. The CDR3 runs to 14 residues. V lost 5 bases to trimming and J lost 0 bases, with 11 bases between them. As DNA, the CDR3 is TGTGCCAGCAGCTATCGGTCGAGCTCCTACGAGCAGTACTTC. Protein sequence: CASSYRSSSYEQYF.

V usage is TRBV14 and J usage is TRBJ1-1; D is unresolved. With 5 bases removed from V and 0 bases from J, the gap between germline ends came to 7 bases. The CDR3 length is 13 residues. Germline V gene sequence: CDR1 SGHDN, CDR2 FVKESK. CDR3 region: CASSAEMNTEAFF. Written as DNA, the CDR3 is TGTGCCAGCAGCGCAGAAATGAACACTGAAGCTTTCTTT.

The chain has TRBV30 and TRBJ1-3; D is possibly TRBD1 (6 bases). This CDR3 contains 14 residues. Germline V gene sequence: CDR1 GTSNPN, CDR2 SVGIG (reference sequence). V lost 2 bases and J 4 bases, leaving 12 bases between the germline ends. The CDR3 nucleotides are TGTGCCTGGAGTCTGGGGGCGCAAGGAAACACCATATATTTT. It yields the protein CAWSLGAQGNTIYF.

This chain links TRBV7-2 with TRBJ1-4; 7 nucleotides agree with TRBD1. The V segment lost 5 bases and the J segment 4 bases; nucleotides outside the gene matches: 4. CDR1 and CDR2 from the germline V gene are SGHTA and FQGNSA. This CDR3 comprises 14 residues. CDR3 protein: CASSQGQYNEKLFF. CDR3 nucleotides: TGTGCCAGCAGCCAGGGACAGTATAATGAAAAACTGTTTTTT.

In its sample, this clone was seen once. The CDR3 DNA follows: TGCAGCGTTGAGCGAGACAGGGGATTTGGGTATGGCTACACCTTC. Protein: CSVERDRGFGYGYTF. The V gene is TRBV29-1, the J gene TRBJ1-2, with TRBD1 matching 8 bases. Germline CDR1 SQVTM, CDR2 ANQGSEA. The CDR3 contains 15 residues. V lost 3 bases, J lost 5 bases, and 11 bases stayed unmatched. Full variable domain (outside the CDR3, taken from reference TRBV29-1 and TRBJ1-2): SAVISQKPSRDICQRGTSLTIQCQVDSQVTMMFWYRQQPGQSLTLIATANQGSEATYESGFVIDKFPISRPNLTFSTLTVSNMSPEDSSIYLCSVERDRGFGYGYTFGSGTRLTVV.

This clone was recorded a few times. The chain uses TRBV24-1 and TRBJ2-3, with 10 bases identical to TRBD2. CDR3 size: 16 residues. Germline CDR1 KGHDR, CDR2 SFDVKD. Trimming at V came to 4 bases and at J to 2 bases, leaving 5 bases not matched to a gene. The chain's CDR3 is CATSDTGLADTDTQYF. In DNA, the CDR3 is TGTGCCACCAGTGACACCGGACTAGCGGACACAGATACGCAGTATTTT.

The V and J genes are TRBV19 and TRBJ1-1, with a weak D call TRBD1 (6 bases). The CDR3 spans 15 residues. Germline CDR1 is LNHDA and CDR2 is SQIVND (reference sequence). V was shortened by 4 bases and J by 7 bases, with 19 bases between the two germline ends. In DNA form, the CDR3 reads TGTGCCAGTAGTAGGGGACATGGCTCTGTGCTTGAAGCTTTCTTT. Protein sequence: CASSRGHGSVLEAFF.

This chain connects TRBV4-1 to TRBJ2-7; 7 bases are a match to TRBD2. V dropped 1 base and J dropped 2; count of bases not matched to a gene: 2. CDR3 size: 14 residues. CDR1 is MGHRA, CDR2 YSYEKL, per germline. The CDR3 protein is CASSQGAGAYEQYF. Here the CDR3 DNA reads TGCGCCAGCAGCCAAGGGGCGGGAGCCTACGAGCAGTACTTC.

The chain carries TRBV4-1 and TRBJ1-4; 10 nucleotides match TRBD1. Germline V gene data show CDR1 as MGHRA and CDR2 as YSYEKL. CDR3 length equals 20 residues. With 0 bases clipped from V and 7 bases from J, the junction kept 17 bases outside the gene matches. The chain's CDR3 is CASSQDRPGGTGAPGEKLFF. CDR3 DNA sequence: TGCGCCAGCAGCCAAGATCGCCCCGGGGGGACAGGGGCCCCGGGTGAAAAACTGTTTTTT.

This rearrangement joins TRBV7-6 to TRBJ1-4; 10 positions match TRBD1. After removal of 3 bases from V and 8 bases from J, the junction contained 3 bases not matched to a gene. Germline loops: CDR1 SGHVS, CDR2 FNYEAQ. This CDR3 is 14 amino acids long. As DNA, the CDR3 is TGTGCCAGCAGCTTGACAGGGGGCAACGAAAAACTGTTTTTT. Its translation is CASSLTGGNEKLFF.

V gene TRBV10-3 combines with J gene TRBJ2-3; 9 bases agree with TRBD2. The CDR3 is 16 amino acids. Germline V gives CDR1 ENHRY, CDR2 SYGVKD. J was trimmed by 2 bases and V by 4 bases; bases with no gene match: 7. This chain's CDR3 is CAISATSGEATDTQYF. CDR3 bases: TGTGCCATCAGTGCGACTAGCGGAGAAGCCACAGATACGCAGTATTTT.

V is TRBV7-3 and J is TRBJ1-6; 9 bases line up with TRBD1. Germline V gene data show CDR1 as SGHTA and CDR2 as FQGTGA. J lost 9 bases, V lost 1 base, and 4 bases had no gene match. The length of the CDR3 is 15 residues. The CDR3 loop is CASSLRGQGTSPLHF. For the CDR3, the DNA is TGTGCCAGCAGCTTAAGGGGACAGGGAACTTCACCCCTCCACTTT.

The chain carries TRBV4-1 and TRBJ2-7, with 8 bases fitting TRBD2. The V gene end was trimmed by 1 base and the J gene end by 4 bases; junction bases not matched to a gene: 15. Germline V lookup: CDR1 MGHRA, CDR2 YSYEKL. The CDR3 runs to 18 residues. CDR3 residues: CASSQVPGGPSLIYEQYF. DNA for the CDR3: TGCGCCAGCAGCCAAGTTCCGGGAGGGCCCTCGTTGATTTACGAGCAGTACTTC.

The J gene is TRBJ1-6, the V gene TRBV19; 7 nucleotides agree with TRBD1. Trimming cost V 4 bases and J 7 bases; bases outside gene matches: 4. This CDR3 is 14 amino acids long. Germline loops: CDR1 LNHDA, CDR2 SQIVND (reference sequence). CDR3 sequence (DNA): TGTGCCAGTAGTACAAGACAGGGAAATTCACCCCTCCACTTT. It specifies CASSTRQGNSPLHF.

This clone was seen a few times. The V gene is TRBV5-1, the J gene TRBJ1-2; D possibly corresponds to TRBD1 (5 bases). The CDR3 sequence is 13 residues long. CDR1 is SGHRS and CDR2 is YFSETQ in the germline V gene. The ends were cut back, 4 bases at V and 6 bases at J, with 13 bases in the middle. The CDR3 DNA follows: TGCGCCAGCAGCCCCGGCAGGGTCGATGGCTACACCTTC. Translating it yields CASSPGRVDGYTF. The full variable domain, completed using reference TRBV5-1 and TRBJ1-2, is KAGVTQTPRYLIKTRGQQVTLSCSPISGHRSVSWYQQTPGQGLQFLFEYFSETQRNKGNFPGRFSGRQFSNSRSEMNVSTLELGDSALYLCASSPGRVDGYTFGSGTRLTVV.

The chain couples TRBV7-9 to TRBJ1-2; a possible D gene is TRBD1 (5 bases). The CDR3 spans 14 residues. V lost 3 bases and J lost 6, with 14 bases in between. Germline CDR1 and CDR2: SEHNR and FQNEAQ (reference sequence). CDR3 DNA: TGTGCCAGCAGCTTGGGGGGTCTAGGAAATGGCTACACCTTC. It encodes CASSLGGLGNGYTF.